This T cell receptor (beta chain) was recorded in a study of Ad26.COV2.S vaccination and SARS-CoV-2 variants. Study-level findings and limits: Overall T cell responses may have been underestimated by the analyses of TCR breadth and depth.

The data were produced by immunoSEQ multiplex PCR, yet TCRdb's version contains in-frame clones alone and is incomplete. The sample yields roughly 450,000 clones, about nine tenths seen once. The CDR3 runs 14 residues. Germline CDR1 SGDLS, CDR2 YYNGEE. Trimming left V 2 bases short and J 3 bases short, with 9 bases between. Sample treatment: about 20 received Ad26.COV2.S at low or high dose, single or two shots; 5 received placebo; per-sample allocation not given. The samples were gathered on day 63 after the first injection of vaccine or placebo. The administered vaccine (an Ad26 vector) expressed Wuhan-strain SARS-CoV-2 spike. Concerning this clone itself: Its specificity is not known.

The material sequenced was peripheral blood, taken in a trial of Ad26.COV2.S vaccine versus placebo. The sequence derives from a person between 18 and 60 years old who received the Ad26.COV2.S COVID-19 vaccine or a placebo. The chain joins TRBV9 to TRBJ2-1, with D perhaps TRBD1 or TRBD2 (5 bases each). As DNA, the CDR3 is TGTGCCAGCAGCGTCCGGGACCGCTACAATGAGCAGTTCTTC. Amino acid sequence: CASSVRDRYNEQFF.